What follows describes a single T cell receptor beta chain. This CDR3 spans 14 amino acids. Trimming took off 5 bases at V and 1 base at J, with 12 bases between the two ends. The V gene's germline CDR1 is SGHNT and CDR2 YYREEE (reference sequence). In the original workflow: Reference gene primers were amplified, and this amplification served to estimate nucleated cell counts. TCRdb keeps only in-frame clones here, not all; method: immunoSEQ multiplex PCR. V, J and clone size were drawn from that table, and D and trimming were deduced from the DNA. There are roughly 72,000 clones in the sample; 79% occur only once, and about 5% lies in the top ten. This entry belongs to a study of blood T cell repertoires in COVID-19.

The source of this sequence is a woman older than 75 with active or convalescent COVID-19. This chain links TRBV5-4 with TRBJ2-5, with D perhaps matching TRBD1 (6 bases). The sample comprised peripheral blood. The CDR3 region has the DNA TGTGCCAGCAGATCAGGGGCGTCCCAAGAGACCCAGTACTTC. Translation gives CASRSGASQETQYF.